This T cell receptor (beta chain) was identified during a study of cytomegalovirus exposure and HLA in healthy donors (dated by TCRdb to 2016 to 2017). With regard to the full study: An earlier analysis of under 600 of the donors reported approximately 270 Gb of sequence data and 100 million to 140 million unique TCR beta sequences from about 200 million T cells. An early release covering 550 to 650 HLA-typed donors comprised 250 to 350 gigabases of sequencing data and 85 million to 100 million unique TCR sequences. Among the roughly 400 genotyped donors, around 79% belonged to the genetic ancestry cluster associated with self-reported Caucasian donors. The aim of the study was to test whether cataloging public T cell receptors could identify signatures of past pathogen exposure. The study used immunosequencing to profile the T cell repertoires of approximately 690 subjects and linked those repertoires to cytomegalovirus serostatus. In addition to the first cohort of 500 to 850 subjects, a separate validation cohort of 100 to 150 different subjects was used. High-throughput TCR immunosequencing, statistical association of individual TCRs with disease status, and machine learning were combined to predict cytomegalovirus infection status. A later analysis re-analyzed previously published TCR beta repertoires from about 730 donors and added high-resolution HLA genotyping to study TCR occurrence patterns. The later analysis used no new phenotypic data to find candidate immune exposures, relying instead on TCR beta sequences and their occurrence across donors. An earlier analysis of around 540 of the donors applied high-throughput TCR beta sequencing to assess whether each TCR beta V gene segment acted as functional or pseudogenic. Donor age, sex, ethnicity and CMV serostatus were compiled alongside the repertoire data. Genome-wide SNP genotypes for about 65% of the roughly 670 donors were used in a later genetic analysis, which treated that subset as a discovery cohort. Every discovery cohort repertoire had been produced on one sequencing platform. Both class I and class II loci were covered by HLA typing, at four-digit resolution. Typing coverage varied by locus: roughly 629-640 donors for A, B, C, DRB1 and DQB1; more than 500 for DQA1; about 570 for DPA1; more than 450 for DPB1. Roughly 5 DR-DQ haplotypes were handled as single units for association and clustering, since linkage in the cohort was strong. On average, roughly 250,000 unique TCR beta nucleotide sequences were sequenced per donor among some 420 genotyped donors of the cohort, with roughly 20% of those sequences being non-productive. Broader findings and caveats from the paper: When HLA alleles, especially DR and DQ, strongly co-occurred, attributing TCR associations to individual alleles was difficult. The classifier was reported to diagnose cytomegalovirus status with high specificity and sensitivity in both the original cohort and the validation cohort. A cluster of highly shared sequence variants was judged likely to represent a technical artifact of the sequencing pipeline. A further reported finding was that TCR beta sequences accurately predicted the HLA-A and HLA-B alleles for most subjects in the first cohort. It was suggested by the authors that the approach could potentially be generalized to other disease states and immunological phenotypes. Because the 87-base-pair reads could not distinguish some IMGT-functional V segments, including TRBV6-2 and TRBV6-3, those segments were excluded. Presence/absence analyses assumed roughly uniform sequencing depth across donors, an assumption that may not hold. In a later analysis, HLA-associated TCR beta chains were found to be more clonally expanded and to have lower generation probabilities than equally common non-associated chains. In a later genetic analysis, fewer N-insertions in productive TCRs were reported among donors in an Asian-associated ancestry cluster than the roughly 640-donor mean. Across donors, most TCR sequences were observed very rarely, whereas some public TCRs were present in many individuals. Broadly in line with IMGT annotations, most TCR beta V segments showed up in productive rearrangements about 87% or about 30% of the time in an earlier analysis of around 600 of the donors. This cohort had only TCR beta chains sequenced, and the lack of alpha or paired-chain data limited which features could be detected. Because some donors lacked HLA typing at each locus, the association tests relied only on the typed subset. In a later analysis, most CMV-associated TCR beta chains were found to appear HLA-restricted, with HLA associations seemingly driven largely by CMV exposure. In a later analysis, the rate of TCR association differed among HLA loci, with DRB1 alleles having the most associated TCRs and HLA-C alleles having the fewest. In a later genetic analysis, a missense DCLRE1C variant was associated with V-gene and J-gene trimming of TCR beta chains, and the association was replicated in an independent cohort. At a false discovery rate of 0.05, a later analysis linked fewer than 20,000 TCR beta sequences to specific HLA alleles. Because counts were too low, some 16 rarely observed V segments, including chromosome 9 orphons, were excluded from the earlier analysis of under 650 of the donors. Linkage disequilibrium might explain the correlated functional status among segregating V segments, but an unknown experimental factor could not be excluded. Three of the identified cytomegalovirus-associated TCR beta chains were confirmed in vitro to be specific for cytomegalovirus antigens. The study listed 150 to 200 TCR beta chains as associated with cytomegalovirus. In a later analysis, several top co-occurrence clusters were reported to appear linked to parvovirus B19, influenza, CMV and Epstein-Barr virus. CMV serostatus was the only immune exposure information available for the cohort.

In total, fewer than 750 healthy bone marrow donors made up the cohort. All cohort members were sampled while nominally healthy, although unrecorded immune exposures were likely present. The donor was CMV seronegative and was included in the group of hundreds of seronegative cohort members. Each donor provided a peripheral blood sample, and peripheral blood mononuclear cells were used for TCR beta sequencing. The Qiagen DNeasy Blood Extraction Kit was used to extract genomic DNA from the blood cell samples. For this clone: This receptor's antigen is unknown. Base quality data are lacking; no much larger clone is found one base away.

The receptor library was made with the immunoSEQ multiplex PCR assay. The multiplex PCR relied on a mix of 60 forward primers for TCR Vbeta segments and 13 reverse primers for TCR Jbeta segments. Amplification of the CDR3 region of rearranged TCR beta genes was performed with a multiplex PCR assay on genomic DNA. On the Illumina HiSeq System, the amplified TCR beta libraries were sequenced as 87-base-pair reads. From the authors' description of their analysis: In a later analysis, tens of millions of unique TCR beta chains were counted across the roughly 610 repertoires, and roughly 10 million of these chains were shared by at least two donors. A nearest-neighbor algorithm error-corrected the raw reads and collapsed the reads into unique sequences, merging closely related sequences to remove PCR and sequencing errors. Alignment of CDR3 sequences to IMGT reference sequences was used to assign V, D and J gene segments. For a sequence to be retained, a match of at least six nucleotides to both a V gene segment and a J gene segment was required. A rearrangement was called productive if the CDR3 had no stop codons and remained in frame with V and J, and every other rearrangement was called non-productive. Following IMGT convention, CDR3 was defined as the stretch from the second conserved V-encoded cysteine up to the conserved J-encoded phenylalanine. In an earlier analysis of roughly 610 of the donors, sequences lacking an unambiguous match to a single V gene segment were excluded. In an earlier analysis of some 590 of the donors, a V segment was called functional when productive rearrangements were above 56.7%, and segregating when the standard deviation between donors exceeded 5%. A statistical classification framework was built to diagnose cytomegalovirus status from the catalog of TCR beta chain sequences. A later analysis assigned V and J genes by comparing TCR nucleotide sequences with IMGT/GENE-DB human TR gene sequences. In a later analysis, CDR3 sequences and most-parsimonious VDJ recombination scenarios were assigned using the TCRdist pipeline. In a later analysis, every TCR beta chain was defined by the combination of its CDR3 amino acid sequence and its V-gene family, and reads without a unique V-gene family were dropped. In a later analysis, 550 to 650 highly shared, low-generation-probability nucleotide sequences were removed to address suspected cross-contamination and a sequencing artifact. In a later analysis, a clonal expansion index was calculated for each public chain from normalized within-repertoire ranks of inferred template counts. Generation probabilities in a later analysis came from a VDJ recombination model fitted to out-of-frame rearrangements, and those results were checked against IGoR. In a later analysis, hypergeometric tests were used to score TCR-TCR, TCR-HLA and TCR-CMV co-occurrence, with a repertoire-size bias correction applied to TCR pairs. False discovery rates were estimated in a later analysis by permuting HLA or CMV assignments 20 times. In a later analysis, co-occurring TCRs were grouped using DBSCAN, with TCRdist sequence similarity added in when clustering inside HLA-allele-positive subsets. Repertoires with fewer than 30,000 or more than 120,000 public chains were left out of co-occurrence clustering, as were about five repertoires with anomalous nucleotide sharing. Imported from immuneACCESS, the table was reduced by TCRdb to in-frame sequences with V and J called. These copies leave out some clones; in studies compared against another copy, an unresolved V gene accounts for under half, and the cause of the remainder is not known. V, J and clone size are those of that table, while D and trimming were read from the DNA. For this sample the table gives 270,000 or so clones, of which approximately 91% were detected only once. The top ten clonotypes cover around 1.7% of the sample.

Its CDR3 holds 12 amino acids, cysteine through phenylalanine. The DNA shown is the 36-base CDR3, in frame from base 1. The germline V gene (reference sequence) yields LNHDA for CDR1 and SQIVND for CDR2. The source material was PBMCs. This clonotype was obtained from a girl aged 2 to 9 in good health and CMV-seronegative. The chain links TRBV19 with TRBJ2-5, and the D gene may be TRBD1, 6 bases matching. The CDR3 corresponds to CAVRGEGETQYF. The bases are TGTGCTGTCAGGGGAGAGGGAGAGACCCAGTACTTC. The entire variable domain, with the stretches around the CDR3 drawn from the reference TRBV19 and TRBJ2-5 proteins, is DGGITQSPKYLFRKEGQNVTLSCEQNLNHDAMYWYRQDPGQGLRLIYYSQIVNDFQKGDIAEGYSVSREKKESFPLTVTSAQKNPTAFYLCAVRGEGETQYFGPGTRLLVL.